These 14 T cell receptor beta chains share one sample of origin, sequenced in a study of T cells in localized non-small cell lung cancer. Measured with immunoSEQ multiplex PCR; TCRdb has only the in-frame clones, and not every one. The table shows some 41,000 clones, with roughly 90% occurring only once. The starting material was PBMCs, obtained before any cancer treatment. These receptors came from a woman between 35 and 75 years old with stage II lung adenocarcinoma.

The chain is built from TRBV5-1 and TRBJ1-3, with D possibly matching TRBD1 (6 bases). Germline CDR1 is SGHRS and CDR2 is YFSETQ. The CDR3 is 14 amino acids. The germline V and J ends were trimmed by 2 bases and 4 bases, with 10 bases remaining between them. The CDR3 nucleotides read TGCGCCAGCAGCTTACAGGGTCCGGGAAACACCATATATTTT. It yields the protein CASSLQGPGNTIYF.

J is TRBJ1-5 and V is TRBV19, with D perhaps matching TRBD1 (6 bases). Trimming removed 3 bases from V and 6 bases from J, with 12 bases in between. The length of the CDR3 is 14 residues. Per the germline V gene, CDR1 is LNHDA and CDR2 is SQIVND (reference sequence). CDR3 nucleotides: TGTGCCAGTAGTATGCGCGGGGGGCGTCAGCCCCAGCATTTT. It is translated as CASSMRGGRQPQHF.

The CDR3 coding sequence is TGTGCCAGCAGTGAATATGGGGAGGGAGCGAGAGGCTACACCTTC. This codes for CASSEYGEGARGYTF. The chain uses TRBV25-1 and TRBJ1-2; D uncertain. Deletions cut 0 bases from V and 8 bases from J, with 16 bases between. The V gene's germline CDR1 is MGHDK and CDR2 SYGVNS. This CDR3 has 15 amino acids.

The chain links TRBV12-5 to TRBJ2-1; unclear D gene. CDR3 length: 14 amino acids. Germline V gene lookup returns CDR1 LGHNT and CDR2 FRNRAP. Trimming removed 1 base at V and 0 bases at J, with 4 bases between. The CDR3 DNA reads TGTGCTAGTGGTTTGGACAGCTCCTACAATGAGCAGTTCTTC. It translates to CASGLDSSYNEQFF.

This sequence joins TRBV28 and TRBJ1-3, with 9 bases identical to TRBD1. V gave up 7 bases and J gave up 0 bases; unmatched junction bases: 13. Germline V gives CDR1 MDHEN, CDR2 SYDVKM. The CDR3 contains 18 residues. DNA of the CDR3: TGTGCCAGCAACTACCCGGGACAGGGATCTTTCTCTGGAAACACCATATATTTT. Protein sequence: CASNYPGQGSFSGNTIYF.

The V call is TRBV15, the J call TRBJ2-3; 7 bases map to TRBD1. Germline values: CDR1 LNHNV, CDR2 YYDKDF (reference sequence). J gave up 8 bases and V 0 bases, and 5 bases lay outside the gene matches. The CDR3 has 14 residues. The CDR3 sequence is CATSREGGGGTQYF. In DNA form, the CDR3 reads TGTGCCACCAGCAGAGAAGGGGGCGGCGGTACGCAGTATTTT.

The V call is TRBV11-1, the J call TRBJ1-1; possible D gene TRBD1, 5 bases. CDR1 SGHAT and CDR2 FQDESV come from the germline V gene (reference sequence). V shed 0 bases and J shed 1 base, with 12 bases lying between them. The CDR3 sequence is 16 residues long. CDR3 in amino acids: CASSLADGRGNTEAFF. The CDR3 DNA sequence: TGTGCCAGCAGCTTAGCGGACGGGAGGGGGAACACTGAAGCTTTCTTT. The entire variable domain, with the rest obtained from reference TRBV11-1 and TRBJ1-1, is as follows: EAEVAQSPRYKITEKSQAVAFWCDPISGHATLYWYRQILGQGPELLVQFQDESVVDDSQLPKDRFSAERLKGVDSTLKIQPAELGDSAMYLCASSLADGRGNTEAFFGQGTRLTVV.

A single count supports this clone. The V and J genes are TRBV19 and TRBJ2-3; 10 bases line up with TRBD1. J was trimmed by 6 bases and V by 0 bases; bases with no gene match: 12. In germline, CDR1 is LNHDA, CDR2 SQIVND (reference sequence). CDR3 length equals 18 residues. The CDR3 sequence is CASSIEAPGQGYLDTQYF. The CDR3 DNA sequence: TGTGCCAGTAGTATAGAGGCCCCGGGACAGGGGTATTTGGATACGCAGTATTTT.

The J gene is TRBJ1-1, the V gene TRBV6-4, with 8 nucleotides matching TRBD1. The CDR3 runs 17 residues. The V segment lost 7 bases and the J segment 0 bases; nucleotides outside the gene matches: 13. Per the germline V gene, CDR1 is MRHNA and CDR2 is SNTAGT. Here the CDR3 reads CASTPGAGGPLNTEAFF. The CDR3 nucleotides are TGTGCCAGCACCCCCGGGGCAGGGGGCCCACTGAACACTGAAGCTTTCTTT.

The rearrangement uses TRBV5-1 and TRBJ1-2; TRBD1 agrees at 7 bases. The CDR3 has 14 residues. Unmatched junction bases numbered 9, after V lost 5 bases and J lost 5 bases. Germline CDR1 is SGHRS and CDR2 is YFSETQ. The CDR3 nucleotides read TGCGCCAGCAGGGTCGGACAGGACCCTTATGGCTACACCTTC. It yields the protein CASRVGQDPYGYTF.

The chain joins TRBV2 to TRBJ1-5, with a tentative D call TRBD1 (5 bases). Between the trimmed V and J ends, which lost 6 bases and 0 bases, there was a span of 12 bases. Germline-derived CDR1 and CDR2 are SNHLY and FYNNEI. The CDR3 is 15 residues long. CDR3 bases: TGTGCCAGCAGCCCCGGCGGGGCTAGCAATCAGCCCCAGCATTTT. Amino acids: CASSPGGASNQPQHF.

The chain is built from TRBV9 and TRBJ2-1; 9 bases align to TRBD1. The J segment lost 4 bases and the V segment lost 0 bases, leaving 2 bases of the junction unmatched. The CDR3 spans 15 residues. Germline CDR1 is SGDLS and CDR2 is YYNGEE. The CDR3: CASSVDRGQYNEQFF. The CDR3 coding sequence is TGTGCCAGCAGCGTAGACAGGGGGCAATACAATGAGCAGTTCTTC.

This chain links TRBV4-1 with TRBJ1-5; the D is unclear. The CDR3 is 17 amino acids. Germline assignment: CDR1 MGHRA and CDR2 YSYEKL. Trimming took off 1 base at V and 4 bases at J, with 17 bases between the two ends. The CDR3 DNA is TGCGCCAGCAGCCAAGGCCTTACGGGGAGGACTAATCAGCCCCAGCATTTT. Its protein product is CASSQGLTGRTNQPQHF.

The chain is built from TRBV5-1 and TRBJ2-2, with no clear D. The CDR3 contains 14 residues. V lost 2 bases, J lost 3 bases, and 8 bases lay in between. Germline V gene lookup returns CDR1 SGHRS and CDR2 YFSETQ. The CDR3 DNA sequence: TGCGCCAGCAGCTTCAACACGGACACCGGGGAGCTGTTTTTT. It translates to CASSFNTDTGELFF.